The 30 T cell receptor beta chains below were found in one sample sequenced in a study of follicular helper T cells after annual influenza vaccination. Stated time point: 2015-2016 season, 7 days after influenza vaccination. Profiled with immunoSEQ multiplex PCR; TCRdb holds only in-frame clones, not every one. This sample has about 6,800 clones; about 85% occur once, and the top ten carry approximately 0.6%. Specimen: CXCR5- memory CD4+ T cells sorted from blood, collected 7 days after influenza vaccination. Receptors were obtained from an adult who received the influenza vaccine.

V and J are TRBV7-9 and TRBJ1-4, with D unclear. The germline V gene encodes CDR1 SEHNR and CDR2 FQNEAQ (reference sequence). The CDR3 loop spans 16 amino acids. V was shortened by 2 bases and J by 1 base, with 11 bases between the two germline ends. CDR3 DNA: TGTGCCAGCAGCTTAATAGGACGGGGAACTAATGAAAAACTGTTTTTT. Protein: CASSLIGRGTNEKLFF.

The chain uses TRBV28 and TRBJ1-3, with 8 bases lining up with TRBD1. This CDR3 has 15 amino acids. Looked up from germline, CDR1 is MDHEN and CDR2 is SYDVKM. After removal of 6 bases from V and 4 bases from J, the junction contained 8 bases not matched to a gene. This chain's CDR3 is CASRGDRITGNTIYF. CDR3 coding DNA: TGTGCCAGCAGAGGGGACAGGATAACCGGAAACACCATATATTTT. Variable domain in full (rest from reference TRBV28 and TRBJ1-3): DVKVTQSSRYLVKRTGEKVFLECVQDMDHENMFWYRQDPGLGLRLIYFSYDVKMKEKGDIPEGYSVSREKKERFSLILESASTNQTSMYLCASRGDRITGNTIYFGEGSWLTVV.

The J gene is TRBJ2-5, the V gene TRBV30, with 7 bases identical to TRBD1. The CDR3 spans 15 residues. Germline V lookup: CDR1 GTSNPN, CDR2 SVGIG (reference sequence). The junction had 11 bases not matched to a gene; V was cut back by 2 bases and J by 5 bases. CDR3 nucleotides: TGTGCCTGGAGTAGGACAGGCCGTTCGGGTGAGACCCAGTACTTC. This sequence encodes CAWSRTGRSGETQYF.

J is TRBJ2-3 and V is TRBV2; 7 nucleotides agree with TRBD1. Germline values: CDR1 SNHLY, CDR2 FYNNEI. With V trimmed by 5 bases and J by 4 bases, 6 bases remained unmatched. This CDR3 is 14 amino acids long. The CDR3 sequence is CASSLTGRADTQYF. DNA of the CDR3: TGTGCCAGCAGTCTGACAGGGAGAGCAGATACGCAGTATTTT.

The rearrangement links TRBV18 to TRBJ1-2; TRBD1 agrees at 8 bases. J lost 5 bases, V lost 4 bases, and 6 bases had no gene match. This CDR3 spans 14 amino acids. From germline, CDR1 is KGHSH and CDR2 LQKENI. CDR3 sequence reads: CASSQTTGGYGYTF. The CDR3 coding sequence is TGTGCCAGCTCACAGACTACAGGGGGTTATGGCTACACCTTC.

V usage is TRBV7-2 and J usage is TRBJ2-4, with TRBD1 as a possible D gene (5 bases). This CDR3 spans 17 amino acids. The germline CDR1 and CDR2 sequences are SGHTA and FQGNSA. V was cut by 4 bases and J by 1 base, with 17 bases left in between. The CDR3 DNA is TGTGCCAGCAGCTCAACCCGGCCCAGGGTTGCCAAAAACATTCAGTACTTC. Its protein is CASSSTRPRVAKNIQYF.

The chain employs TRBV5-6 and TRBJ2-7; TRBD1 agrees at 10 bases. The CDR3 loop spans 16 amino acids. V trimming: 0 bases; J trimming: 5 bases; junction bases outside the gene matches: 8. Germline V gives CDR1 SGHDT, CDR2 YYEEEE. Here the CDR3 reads CASSLVLGTGDHEQYF. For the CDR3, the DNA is TGTGCCAGCAGCTTGGTACTTGGGACAGGGGACCACGAGCAGTACTTC.

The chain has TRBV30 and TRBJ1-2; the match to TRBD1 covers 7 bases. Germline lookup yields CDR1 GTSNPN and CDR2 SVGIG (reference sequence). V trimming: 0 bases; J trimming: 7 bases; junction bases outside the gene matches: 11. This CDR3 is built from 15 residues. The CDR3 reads CAWSVDVRGTGGYTF. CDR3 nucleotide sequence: TGTGCCTGGAGTGTAGATGTCAGGGGGACGGGTGGCTACACCTTC.

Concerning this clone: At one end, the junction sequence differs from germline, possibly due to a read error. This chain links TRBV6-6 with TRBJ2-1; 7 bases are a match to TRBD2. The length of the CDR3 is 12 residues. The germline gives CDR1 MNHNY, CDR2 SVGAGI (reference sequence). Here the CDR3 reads CASSYSMAGEVF. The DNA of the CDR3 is TGTGCCAGCAGTTACTCGATGGCGGGAGAGGTCTTC.

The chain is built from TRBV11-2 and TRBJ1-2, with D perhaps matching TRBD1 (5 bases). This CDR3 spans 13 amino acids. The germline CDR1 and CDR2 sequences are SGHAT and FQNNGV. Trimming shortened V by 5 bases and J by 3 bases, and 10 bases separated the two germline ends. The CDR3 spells CASSLGGYYGYTF. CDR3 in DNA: TGTGCCAGCAGCCTTGGGGGATACTATGGCTACACCTTC.

Here the CDR3 DNA reads TGTGCCAGCAGTTCCCCGGGACTAGCGGACAATGAGCAGTTCTTC. Protein sequence: CASSSPGLADNEQFF. The chain is built from TRBV6-5 and TRBJ2-1; 11 nucleotides agree with TRBD2. Trimming removed 4 bases from V and 5 bases from J; junction bases left unmatched: 4. The CDR3 is made up of 15 amino acids. Germline CDR1 is MNHEY and CDR2 is SVGAGI.

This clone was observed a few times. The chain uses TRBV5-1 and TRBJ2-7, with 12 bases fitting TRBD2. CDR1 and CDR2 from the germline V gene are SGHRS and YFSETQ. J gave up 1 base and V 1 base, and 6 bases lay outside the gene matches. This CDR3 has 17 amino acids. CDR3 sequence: CASSLSTSGGPSYEQYF. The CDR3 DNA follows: TGCGCCAGCAGCTTGTCTACTAGCGGGGGGCCTTCCTACGAGCAGTACTTC.

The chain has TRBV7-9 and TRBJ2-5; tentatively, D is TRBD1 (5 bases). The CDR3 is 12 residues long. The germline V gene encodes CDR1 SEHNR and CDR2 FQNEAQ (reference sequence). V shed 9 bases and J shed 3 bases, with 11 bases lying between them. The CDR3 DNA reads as TGTGCCAGTGCGACAGTTAAAGAGACCCAGTACTTC. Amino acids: CASATVKETQYF.

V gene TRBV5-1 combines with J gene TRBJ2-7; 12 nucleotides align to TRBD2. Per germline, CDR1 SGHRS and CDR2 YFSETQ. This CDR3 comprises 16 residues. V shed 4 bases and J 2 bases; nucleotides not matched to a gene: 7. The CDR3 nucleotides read TGCGCCAGCAGCACCGGACTAGCGGGGCAAACCTACGAGCAGTACTTC. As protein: CASSTGLAGQTYEQYF. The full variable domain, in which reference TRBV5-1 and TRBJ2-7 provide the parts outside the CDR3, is KAGVTQTPRYLIKTRGQQVTLSCSPISGHRSVSWYQQTPGQGLQFLFEYFSETQRNKGNFPGRFSGRQFSNSRSEMNVSTLELGDSALYLCASSTGLAGQTYEQYFGPGTRLTVT.

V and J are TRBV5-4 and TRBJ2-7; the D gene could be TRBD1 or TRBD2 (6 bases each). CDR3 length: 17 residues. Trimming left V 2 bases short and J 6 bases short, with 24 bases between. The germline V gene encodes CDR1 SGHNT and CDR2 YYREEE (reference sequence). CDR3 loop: CASSFGGGGGGPREQYF. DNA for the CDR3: TGTGCCAGCAGCTTCGGGGGCGGCGGAGGGGGGCCTCGCGAGCAGTACTTC.

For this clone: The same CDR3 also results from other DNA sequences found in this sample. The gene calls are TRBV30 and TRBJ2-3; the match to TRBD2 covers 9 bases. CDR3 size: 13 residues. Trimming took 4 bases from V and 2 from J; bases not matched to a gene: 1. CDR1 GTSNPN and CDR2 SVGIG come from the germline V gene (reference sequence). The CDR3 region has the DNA TGTGCCTGGACTAGCGGGAACACAGATACGCAGTATTTT. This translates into CAWTSGNTDTQYF.

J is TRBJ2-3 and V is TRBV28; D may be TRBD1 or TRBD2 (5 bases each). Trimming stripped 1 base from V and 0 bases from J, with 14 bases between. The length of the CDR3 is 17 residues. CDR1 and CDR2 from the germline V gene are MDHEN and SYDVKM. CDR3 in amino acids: CASSLSRGFGSTDTQYF. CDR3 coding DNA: TGTGCCAGCAGTTTATCACGGGGCTTTGGGAGCACAGATACGCAGTATTTT.

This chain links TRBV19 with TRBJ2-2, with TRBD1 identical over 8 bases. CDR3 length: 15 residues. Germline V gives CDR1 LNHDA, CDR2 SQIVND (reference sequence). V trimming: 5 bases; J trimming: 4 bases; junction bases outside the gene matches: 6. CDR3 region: CASSLRTGSTGELFF. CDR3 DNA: TGTGCCAGTAGTCTAAGGACAGGGAGCACCGGGGAGCTGTTTTTT.

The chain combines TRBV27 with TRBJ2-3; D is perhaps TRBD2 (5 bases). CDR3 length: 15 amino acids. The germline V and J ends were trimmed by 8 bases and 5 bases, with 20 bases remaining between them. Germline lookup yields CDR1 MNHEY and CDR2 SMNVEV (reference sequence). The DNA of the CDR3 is TGTGCCAGCGCCTATCGGGCCCGGGCGGGAGATACGCAGTATTTT. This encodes CASAYRARAGDTQYF.

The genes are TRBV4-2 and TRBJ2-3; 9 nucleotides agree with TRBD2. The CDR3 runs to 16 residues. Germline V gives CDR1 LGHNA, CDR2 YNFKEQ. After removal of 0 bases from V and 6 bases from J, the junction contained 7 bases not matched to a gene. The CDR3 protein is CASSQDAGGPWDTQYF. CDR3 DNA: TGTGCCAGCAGCCAAGATGCGGGAGGGCCATGGGATACGCAGTATTTT.

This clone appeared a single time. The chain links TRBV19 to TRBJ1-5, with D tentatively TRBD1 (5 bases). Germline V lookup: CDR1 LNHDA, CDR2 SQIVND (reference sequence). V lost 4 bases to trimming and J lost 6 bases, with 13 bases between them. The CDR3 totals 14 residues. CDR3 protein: CASSTNGRGQPQHF. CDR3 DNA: TGTGCCAGTAGTACCAATGGAAGGGGTCAGCCCCAGCATTTT.

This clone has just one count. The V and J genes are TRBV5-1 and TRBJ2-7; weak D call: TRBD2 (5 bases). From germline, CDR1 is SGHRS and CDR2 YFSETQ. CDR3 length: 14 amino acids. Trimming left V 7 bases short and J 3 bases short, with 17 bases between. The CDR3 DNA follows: TGCGCCAGCCGGGTAATACCGGGAAACTACGAGCAGTACTTC. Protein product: CASRVIPGNYEQYF. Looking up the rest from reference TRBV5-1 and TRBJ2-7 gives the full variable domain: KAGVTQTPRYLIKTRGQQVTLSCSPISGHRSVSWYQQTPGQGLQFLFEYFSETQRNKGNFPGRFSGRQFSNSRSEMNVSTLELGDSALYLCASRVIPGNYEQYFGPGTRLTVT.

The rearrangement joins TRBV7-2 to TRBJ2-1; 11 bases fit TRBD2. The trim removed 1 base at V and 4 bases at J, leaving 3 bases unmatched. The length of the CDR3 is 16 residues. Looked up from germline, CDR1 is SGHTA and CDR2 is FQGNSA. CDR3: CASSLEGTSGYNEQFF. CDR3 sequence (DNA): TGTGCCAGCAGCTTAGAGGGGACTAGCGGATACAATGAGCAGTTCTTC.

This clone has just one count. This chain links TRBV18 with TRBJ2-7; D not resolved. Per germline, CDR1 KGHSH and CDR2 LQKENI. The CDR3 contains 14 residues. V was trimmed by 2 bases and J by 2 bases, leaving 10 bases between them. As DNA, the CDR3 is TGTGCCAGCTCACCATCCCGAGGCACCTACGAGCAGTACTTC. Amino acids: CASSPSRGTYEQYF.

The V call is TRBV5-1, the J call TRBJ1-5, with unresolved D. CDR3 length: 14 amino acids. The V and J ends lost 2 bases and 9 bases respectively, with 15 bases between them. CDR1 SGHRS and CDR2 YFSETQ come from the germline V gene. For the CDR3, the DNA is TGCGCCAGCAGCTTAGGTCAAGGAACTGGGCCCCAGCATTTT. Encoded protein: CASSLGQGTGPQHF.

CDR3 residues: CASNAQWGFNQPQHF. CDR3 DNA: TGTGCCAGTAACGCACAATGGGGTTTCAATCAGCCCCAGCATTTT. The chain employs TRBV19 and TRBJ1-5; D remains ambiguous. V was trimmed by 7 bases and J by 3 bases, leaving 16 bases between them. There are 15 residues in the CDR3. Germline CDR1 is LNHDA and CDR2 is SQIVND (reference sequence).

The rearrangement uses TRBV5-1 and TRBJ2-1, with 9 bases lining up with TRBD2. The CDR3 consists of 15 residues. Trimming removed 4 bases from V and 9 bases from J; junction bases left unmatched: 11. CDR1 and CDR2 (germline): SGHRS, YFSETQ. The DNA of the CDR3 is TGCGCCAGCAGCGCTCAGGGGCGGGAGGGTAGTGAGCAGTTCTTC. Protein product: CASSAQGREGSEQFF. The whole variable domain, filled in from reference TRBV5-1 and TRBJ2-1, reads KAGVTQTPRYLIKTRGQQVTLSCSPISGHRSVSWYQQTPGQGLQFLFEYFSETQRNKGNFPGRFSGRQFSNSRSEMNVSTLELGDSALYLCASSAQGREGSEQFFGPGTRLTVL.

Written as DNA, the CDR3 is TGCAGCGTCGCAGCGGGAGGTGTCGCAGATACGCAGTATTTT. Translation: CSVAAGGVADTQYF. The gene calls are TRBV29-1 and TRBJ2-3; 9 bases align to TRBD2. V dropped 6 bases and J dropped 4; count of bases not matched to a gene: 8. CDR3 length: 14 amino acids. Germline CDR1 and CDR2: SQVTM and ANQGSEA.

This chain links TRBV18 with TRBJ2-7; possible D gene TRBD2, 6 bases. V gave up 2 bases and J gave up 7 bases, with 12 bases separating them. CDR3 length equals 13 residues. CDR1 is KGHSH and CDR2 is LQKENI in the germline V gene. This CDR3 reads CASSPTSGGEQYF. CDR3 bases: TGTGCCAGCTCACCAACCTCCGGGGGTGAGCAGTACTTC. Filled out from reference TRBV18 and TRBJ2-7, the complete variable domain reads NAGVMQNPRHLVRRRGQEARLRCSPMKGHSHVYWYRQLPEEGLKFMVYLQKENIIDESGMPKERFSAEFPKEGPSILRIQQVVRGDSAAYFCASSPTSGGEQYFGPGTRLTVT.

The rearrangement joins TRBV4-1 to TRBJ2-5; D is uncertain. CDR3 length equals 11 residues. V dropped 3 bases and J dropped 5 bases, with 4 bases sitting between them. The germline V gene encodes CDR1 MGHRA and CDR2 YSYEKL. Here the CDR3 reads CASSQWETQYF. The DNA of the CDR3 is TGCGCCAGCAGCCAGTGGGAGACCCAGTACTTC.